The TCR beta chain described here comes from a study of cytomegalovirus exposure and HLA in healthy donors (dated 2017 in TCRdb). In the study overall: According to a later analysis, one platform produced both the roughly 120 validation repertoires and the 720 or so repertoires of the first cohort. The study combined high-throughput TCR immunosequencing, statistical association of individual TCRs with disease status, and machine learning to predict cytomegalovirus infection status. The study was designed to test whether signatures of past pathogen exposure could be identified by cataloging public T cell receptors. Along with the 666-subject first cohort, a separate validation cohort of approximately 110 different subjects was used.

The donors belonged to the validation cohort of around 120 subjects, which was separate from the 666-subject first cohort. Study-wide findings and limitations: The classifier was reported to diagnose cytomegalovirus status with high specificity and sensitivity in both the original and validation cohorts. A few of the identified cytomegalovirus-associated TCR beta chains were confirmed in vitro to be specific for cytomegalovirus antigens. It was suggested by the authors that the approach could potentially be generalized to other disease states and immunological phenotypes. In the study, 150 to 200 TCR beta chains were listed as associated with cytomegalovirus. All 130 or so repertoires were used to score co-occurrence in the validation cohort in a later analysis, because that analysis had no HLA typing for the cohort. While some public TCRs were present in many individuals, most TCR sequences turned up only very rarely across donors. A later analysis found that TCRs clustered in the first cohort also tended to co-occur in the roughly 120 validation repertoires, with approximately 93% of cluster scores above 0.

This clone was seen repeatedly, ten times or more. It lacks a known antigen. Base qualities are not recorded, but no much larger clone differs from it by a single base. From its cysteine to its phenylalanine, the CDR3 spans 15 amino acids. Solely the CDR3 DNA is kept, with 45 bases framed from the first base. CDR1 and CDR2, looked up from the germline V gene, are LGHNT and FRNRAP. V drops 8 bases and J drops 5 bases, leaving 18 bases in between. The library was built by means of the immunoSEQ multiplex PCR assay. In the source study's methods: A statistical classification framework was built for diagnosing cytomegalovirus status from the catalog of TCR beta chain sequences. This immuneACCESS table, as held by TCRdb, lists in-frame sequences with V and J called but not all clones. Of the missing ones, under half trace to an unresolved V gene in checked studies; the others have no known cause. From that table come the V and J calls and clone size; the DNA was used to work out D and trimming. The sample profile shows approximately 150,000 clones; about 90% of them were found once. The top ten clonotypes cover 3% to 3.5% of the sample.

The specimen sequenced was PBMCs. Here the chain combines TRBV12-5 and TRBJ2-2, with a weak D call of TRBD1 (6 bases match). This TCR was sampled from a woman between 18 and 30 years old in good health and CMV-seropositive. CDR3 region: CASQRRDIITGELFF. The DNA sequence is given as TGTGCTAGTCAACGCAGGGACATAATAACCGGGGAGCTGTTTTTT.